The next 2 T cell receptor beta chains were all read from a single sample in a study of control samples from healthy donors and cancer patients. The table came from immunoSEQ multiplex PCR; TCRdb's copy has only in-frame clones and leaves some out. The data hold 150,000 to 200,000 clones, with roughly 89% observed a single time. What was sequenced was blood. The receptors shown here come from a woman in her forties or fifties in good health.

The chain joins TRBV18 to TRBJ2-1; D not resolved. V was trimmed by 1 base and J by 0 bases, leaving 4 bases between them. The CDR3 spans 14 residues. Per germline, CDR1 KGHSH and CDR2 LQKENI. The CDR3 region has the DNA TGTGCCAGCTCACCACTGAGCTCCTACAATGAGCAGTTCTTC. Protein: CASSPLSSYNEQFF.

The chain is built from TRBV5-4 and TRBJ2-7; a weak D match, TRBD1 (5 bases). V dropped 4 bases and J dropped 6 bases, with 11 bases sitting between them. From germline, CDR1 is SGHNT and CDR2 YYREEE (reference sequence). This CDR3 is built from 12 residues. DNA for the CDR3: TGTGCCAGCAGCCACCAAAGGGGCGAGCAGTACTTC. It translates to CASSHQRGEQYF.